This T cell receptor (beta chain) was recorded in a study of PD-1 blockade in classical Hodgkin lymphoma. Notes on the study in general: Factors driving the repertoire differences, possibly disease activity or prior therapy, remain undefined. Reported baseline diversity: healthy donors highest, relapsed/refractory patients lowest.

The CDR3 length is 13 residues. Germline CDR1 and CDR2: MNHEY and SMNVEV (reference sequence). V lost 2 bases and J lost 2, with 6 bases in between. Profiling relied on immunoSEQ multiplex PCR, and the TCRdb table lists in-frame clones only, not all of them. The sample has roughly 70,000 clones, over 90% seen once. Concerning this clone: The antigen remains undetermined. The same CDR3 can be traced to other DNA sequences in this sample.

Time point here: newly diagnosed, previously untreated cHL patient sample. Comparator PBMCs were from newly diagnosed, untreated classical Hodgkin lymphoma. This sequence joins TRBV27 and TRBJ1-1, with D unresolved. The sequence derives from a human donor with classical Hodgkin lymphoma. Material for sequencing was peripheral blood mononuclear cells (PBMCs). The CDR3 reads CASSLGRNTEAFF. As DNA, the CDR3 is TGTGCCAGCAGTTTAGGACGAAACACTGAAGCTTTCTTT.